The present TCR beta chain was sequenced within a study of response to subunit inactivated influenza vaccine. The CDR3 has 13 amino acids. Germline-derived CDR1 and CDR2 are DFQATT and SNEGSKA (reference sequence). TCRdb processed the RT-PCR reads anew with MiXCR; each CDR3 protein has one entry. The data contain about 520,000 distinct CDR3 sequences, 10% to 11% of them singletons. In the case of this clonotype: At one end, the junction sequence differs from germline, possibly due to a read error.

This receptor was obtained from a man over 45 who received an inactivated influenza vaccine. The J gene is TRBJ2-2, the V gene TRBV20-1; D is unresolved. Material: PBMCs from blood, obtained about 40 days after vaccination. The CDR3 DNA reads as TGCAATGCTTTCCACCTACTGGAGCGGGAGCTGTTTTTT. This codes for CNAFHLLERELFF.